Presented here are 19 T cell receptor beta chains from one specimen sequenced in a study of early T cells in non-severe SARS-CoV-2 infection. Via MiXCR, TCRdb re-called the 5' RACE reads, giving one row per CDR3 protein. This table holds tens of thousands of distinct CDR3 sequences, 11% to 15% found once. The sequencing input was whole blood. These receptors all stem from an adult who was a healthcare worker with PCR-confirmed SARS-CoV-2 infection or an uninfected control (not recorded which).

V usage is TRBV14 and J usage is TRBJ2-3, with 11 bases that match TRBD2. Trimming at V came to 3 bases and at J to 6 bases, leaving 2 bases not matched to a gene. Germline CDR1 is SGHDN and CDR2 is FVKESK. The CDR3 length is 14 residues. The CDR3 loop is CASSHLAGGDTQYF. The CDR3 nucleotides are TGTGCCAGCAGCCACCTAGCGGGAGGTGATACGCAGTATTTT.

The chain links TRBV6-6 to TRBJ2-3; weak D call: TRBD2 (7 bases). The CDR3 totals 19 residues. Trimming stripped 0 bases from V and 5 bases from J, with 24 bases between. Per germline, CDR1 MNHNY and CDR2 SVGAGI (reference sequence). Here the CDR3 reads CASSYSIFSTAGALDTQYF. The CDR3 DNA reads as TGTGCCAGCAGTTACTCGATATTTAGTACGGCGGGGGCATTAGATACGCAGTATTTT.

In this sample, this clonotype turned up a few times. The chain uses TRBV2 and TRBJ2-7; the D is unclear. Germline CDR1 SNHLY, CDR2 FYNNEI. Deletions cut 6 bases from V and 2 bases from J, with 14 bases between. This CDR3 spans 14 amino acids. As DNA, the CDR3 is TGTGCCAGCAGCTCCCTCCAGCTGACCTACGAGCAGTACTTC. It yields the protein CASSSLQLTYEQYF.

Of note for this clonotype: Just one base apart from a much larger clone, this may be a read error. The chain uses TRBV11-2 and TRBJ2-1, with 8 bases lining up with TRBD2. Germline V gene data show CDR1 as SGHAT and CDR2 as FQNNGV. This CDR3 is built from 17 residues. V lost 5 bases and J lost 0; bases outside the gene matches: 9. CDR3 protein: CASSPRLASSSYNEQFF. CDR3 sequence (DNA): TGTGCCAGCAGCCCCCGACTAGCGTCGAGCTCCTACAATGAGCAGTTCTTC.

This clonotype was found many times. The chain is built from TRBV10-2 and TRBJ1-5; perhaps TRBD1 as D (5 bases). Per the germline V gene, CDR1 is WSHSY and CDR2 is SAAADI. Trimming took off 7 bases at V and 1 base at J, with 11 bases between the two ends. The CDR3 contains 14 residues. Here the CDR3 reads CASNSGVSNQPQHF. The CDR3 nucleotides read TGCGCCAGCAACTCGGGGGTGAGCAATCAGCCCCAGCATTTT.

This clonotype appeared many times. The V and J genes are TRBV2 and TRBJ1-1; D remains ambiguous. The CDR3 is 16 amino acids. Trimming took off 5 bases at V and 0 bases at J, with 16 bases between the two ends. Germline CDR1 SNHLY, CDR2 FYNNEI. The CDR3 loop is CASSPPRGSMNTEAFF. CDR3 DNA: TGTGCCAGCAGTCCCCCGCGAGGCAGCATGAACACTGAAGCTTTCTTT.

The chain employs TRBV25-1 and TRBJ1-1; D remains unclear. CDR3 length: 16 residues. V lost 3 bases and J lost 0, with 14 bases in between. CDR1 and CDR2 from the germline V gene are MGHDK and SYGVNS. CDR3 sequence reads: CASSDLVGGLNTEAFF. The CDR3 nucleotides are TGTGCCAGCAGTGATTTAGTGGGCGGACTGAACACTGAAGCTTTCTTT.

This clonotype was detected ten times or more. The rearrangement joins TRBV18 to TRBJ1-2; weak D call: TRBD1 (6 bases). Germline V gives CDR1 KGHSH, CDR2 LQKENI. V lost 1 base and J lost 0, with 15 bases in between. The CDR3 consists of 17 residues. CDR3 sequence: CASSPRAFGQTNYGYTF. CDR3 nucleotide sequence: TGTGCCAGCTCACCACGGGCCTTCGGACAGACTAACTATGGCTACACCTTC.

V gene TRBV20-1 combines with J gene TRBJ2-1; TRBD2 matches at 7 bases. CDR1 DFQATT and CDR2 SNEGSKA come from the germline V gene (reference sequence). The CDR3 runs to 15 residues. J was trimmed by 1 base and V by 6 bases; bases with no gene match: 9. CDR3: CSAPSGTNSYNEQFF. In nucleotides, the CDR3 is TGCAGTGCCCCGAGCGGGACCAATTCCTACAATGAGCAGTTCTTC.

This clonotype was counted a few times. The V gene is TRBV11-2, the J gene TRBJ2-5, with 12 bases lining up with TRBD1. The CDR3 sequence is 18 residues long. With V trimmed by 4 bases and J by 6 bases, 15 bases remained unmatched. Germline CDR1 is SGHAT and CDR2 is FQNNGV. CDR3 amino acids: CASSSGGTGGAVTKTQYF. Written as DNA, the CDR3 is TGTGCCAGCAGCTCCGGAGGGACAGGGGGCGCGGTTACGAAGACCCAGTACTTC. Filled out from reference TRBV11-2 and TRBJ2-5, the complete variable domain reads EAGVAQSPRYKIIEKRQSVAFWCNPISGHATLYWYQQILGQGPKLLIQFQNNGVVDDSQLPKDRFSAERLKGVDSTLKIQPAKLEDSAVYLCASSSGGTGGAVTKTQYFGPGTRLLVL.

This clonotype came up a few times. A junction boundary mismatches the germline segment, possibly from a read error. This chain connects TRBV20-1 to TRBJ1-4; 7 nucleotides agree with TRBD1. The germline V gene encodes CDR1 DFQATT and CDR2 SNEGSKA (reference sequence). This CDR3 has 13 amino acids. This CDR3 reads CSAREQGREKLFF. Written as DNA, the CDR3 is TGCAGTGCTAGAGAACAGGGGCGTGAAAAACTTTTTTTT.

The J gene is TRBJ1-1, the V gene TRBV4-1; tentatively, D is TRBD1 (6 bases). This CDR3 region has 15 residues. V lost 0 bases to trimming and J lost 5 bases, with 13 bases between them. Germline V gene sequence: CDR1 MGHRA, CDR2 YSYEKL. The CDR3 bases are TGCGCCAGCAGCCAAGATGCAGGGGTCGGGACTGAAGCTTTCTTT. This gives the protein CASSQDAGVGTEAFF.

There are many counts of this clonotype. V usage is TRBV19 and J usage is TRBJ2-5; a weak D match, TRBD1 (6 bases). From germline, CDR1 is LNHDA and CDR2 SQIVND (reference sequence). The CDR3 length is 15 residues. V was clipped by 1 base and J by 1 base, with 10 bases between them. The CDR3: CASSIGQVSQETQYF. The DNA of the CDR3 is TGTGCCAGTAGTATAGGACAGGTTTCCCAAGAGACCCAGTACTTC.

At least ten counts were recorded for this clonotype. The chain combines TRBV28 with TRBJ2-5; 8 nucleotides align to TRBD1. Germline CDR1 MDHEN, CDR2 SYDVKM. V shed 5 bases, J shed 5 bases, and the junction held 1 base outside the gene matches. The CDR3 covers 12 residues. The CDR3 here is CASSRDRETQYF. In DNA form, the CDR3 reads TGTGCCAGCAGTCGGGACAGGGAGACCCAGTACTTC.

This clonotype was detected many times. The rearrangement joins TRBV20-1 to TRBJ1-1; no definite D call. Germline CDR1 DFQATT, CDR2 SNEGSKA (reference sequence). V shed 5 bases and J shed 3 bases, with 19 bases lying between them. The CDR3 spans 15 residues. CDR3 loop: CSACLDGPTDTEAFF. CDR3 DNA: TGCAGTGCTTGCCTGGATGGCCCCACTGACACTGAAGCTTTCTTT.

A few counts support this clonotype. The V and J genes are TRBV29-1 and TRBJ2-1, with 9 bases fitting TRBD2. The CDR3 has 17 amino acids. CDR1 is SQVTM, CDR2 ANQGSEA, per germline. The trim removed 6 bases at V and 2 bases at J, leaving 14 bases unmatched. The CDR3 region is CSVFGGLRTSAYNEQFF. For the CDR3, the DNA is TGCAGCGTGTTTGGGGGGCTAAGGACTAGCGCCTACAATGAGCAGTTCTTC.

The table lists this clonotype with many counts. The junction does not match germline at one end; this may be a read error. The V gene is TRBV7-7, the J gene TRBJ2-5; TRBD2 matches 8 bases. The CDR3 covers 14 residues. Germline loops: CDR1 SSHAT, CDR2 FNYEAQ (reference sequence). CDR3 in amino acids: CASSLAGRMETQYF. The DNA of the CDR3 is TGTGCTAGCAGCTTAGCGGGAAGGATGGAGACCCAGTACTTC.

Ten or more counts support this clonotype. The rearrangement uses TRBV7-9 and TRBJ1-1; D not resolved. Germline V gene data show CDR1 as SEHNR and CDR2 as FQNEAQ (reference sequence). Trimming took 1 base from V and 6 from J, leaving 12 bases between them. CDR3 length: 14 residues. CDR3 DNA sequence: TGTGCCAGCAGCTTAGTCCCAGAAGGTGCTGAAGCTTTCTTT. Its translation is CASSLVPEGAEAFF.

This chain links TRBV20-1 with TRBJ2-5; the D is unclear. Germline CDR1 and CDR2: DFQATT and SNEGSKA (reference sequence). CDR3 length: 14 amino acids. Trimming took off 0 bases at V and 1 base at J, with 9 bases between the two ends. The CDR3 is CSARDRLFQETQYF. The DNA for the CDR3 is TGCAGTGCTAGAGATCGCCTTTTCCAAGAGACCCAGTACTTC.